The 31 T cell receptor beta chains below all came from one sample that was sequenced in a study of STAT5B mutations in CD4+ large granular lymphocyte leukemia. Here immunoSEQ multiplex PCR was the method, and the copy in TCRdb shows in-frame clones only, minus some. This sample has more than 30,000 clones, with less than 80% found just once. Sequences were obtained from CD4+ T cells from blood buffy coats. The receptors here all came from a human donor in good health.

This chain connects TRBV29-1 to TRBJ1-2, with D unresolved. CDR3 size: 14 residues. Per germline, CDR1 SQVTM and CDR2 ANQGSEA. Between the trimmed V and J ends, which lost 5 bases and 4 bases, there was a span of 17 bases. The CDR3 DNA reads as TGCAGCGTTACCTCAGCCTTAATAGGCTATGGCTACACCTTC. Protein product: CSVTSALIGYGYTF.

The V and J genes are TRBV18 and TRBJ2-2, with 11 bases lining up with TRBD2. The CDR3 length is 15 residues. Per germline, CDR1 KGHSH and CDR2 LQKENI. Trimming took 8 bases from V and 5 from J; bases not matched to a gene: 7. CDR3 amino acids: CASTGGTSGTGELFF. The CDR3 DNA follows: TGTGCCAGCACCGGGGGGACTAGCGGAACCGGGGAGCTGTTTTTT.

V is TRBV7-2 and J is TRBJ2-1; TRBD1 matches 7 bases. The length of the CDR3 is 15 residues. CDR1 is SGHTA, CDR2 FQGNSA, per germline. J gave up 2 bases and V 1 base, and 2 bases lay outside the gene matches. CDR3: CASSLEQGTYNEQFF. In DNA form, the CDR3 reads TGTGCCAGCAGCTTAGAACAGGGGACCTACAATGAGCAGTTCTTC.

The V and J genes are TRBV28 and TRBJ2-4, with 7 bases identical to TRBD2. The CDR3 is made up of 17 amino acids. CDR1 is MDHEN and CDR2 is SYDVKM in the germline V gene. The V segment lost 7 bases and the J segment 0 bases; nucleotides outside the gene matches: 12. As DNA, the CDR3 is TGTGCCAGCACAGAACCTGGGGGGGGAAGAGCCAAAAACATTCAGTACTTC. As protein: CASTEPGGGRAKNIQYF.

The chain carries TRBV28 and TRBJ2-7; D remains ambiguous. V was clipped by 5 bases and J by 9 bases, with 23 bases between them. The CDR3 loop spans 15 amino acids. Per the germline V gene, CDR1 is MDHEN and CDR2 is SYDVKM. The CDR3 is CASSPNTTPRLVQYF. The CDR3 bases are TGTGCCAGCAGTCCAAACACAACTCCTAGGTTGGTGCAGTACTTC.

The gene calls are TRBV28 and TRBJ1-2, with TRBD1 identical over 7 bases. This CDR3 comprises 14 residues. V trimming: 6 bases; J trimming: 7 bases; junction bases outside the gene matches: 11. CDR1 is MDHEN, CDR2 SYDVKM, per germline. Written as DNA, the CDR3 is TGTGCCAGCAGCCCCACAGGGGCCACCTTTGGCTACACCTTC. This encodes CASSPTGATFGYTF.

The V and J genes are TRBV7-9 and TRBJ2-3; D remains unclear. The germline V gene encodes CDR1 SEHNR and CDR2 FQNEAQ (reference sequence). Trimming pared 1 base from V and 2 bases from J, leaving 7 bases between. This CDR3 contains 14 residues. The CDR3 DNA reads TGTGCCAGCAGCTTAGTGAAAGCCACAGATACGCAGTATTTT. Translated: CASSLVKATDTQYF.

The chain joins TRBV27 to TRBJ2-5; 14 positions agree with TRBD2. CDR1 is MNHEY and CDR2 is SMNVEV in the germline V gene (reference sequence). The CDR3 sequence is 14 residues long. After removal of 8 bases from V and 3 bases from J, the junction contained 2 bases not matched to a gene. The CDR3 DNA sequence: TGTGCCAGCGGACTAGCGGGGGGAAAAGAGACCCAGTACTTC. It is translated as CASGLAGGKETQYF.

V usage is TRBV9 and J usage is TRBJ2-5; possibly TRBD2 for D (6 bases). Trimming removed 3 bases from V and 4 bases from J, with 19 bases in between. This CDR3 has 16 amino acids. Germline assignment: CDR1 SGDLS and CDR2 YYNGEE. CDR3 sequence reads: CASSAQTGLKPETQYF. In DNA form, the CDR3 reads TGTGCCAGCAGCGCTCAAACGGGACTCAAACCAGAGACCCAGTACTTC.

The chain employs TRBV7-6 and TRBJ2-5; D unclear. The CDR3 runs 13 residues. V lost 8 bases and J lost 1, with 11 bases in between. Germline-derived CDR1 and CDR2 are SGHVS and FNYEAQ. The CDR3 DNA reads TGTGCCAGCGCCTTCCCGGTCCAAGAGACCCAGTACTTC. The encoded protein is CASAFPVQETQYF.

The genes are TRBV18 and TRBJ2-7; TRBD1 agrees at 7 bases. The J segment lost 2 bases and the V segment lost 3 bases, leaving 10 bases of the junction unmatched. CDR3 length equals 16 residues. Germline assignment: CDR1 KGHSH and CDR2 LQKENI. This chain's CDR3 is CASSPRPGQATYEQYF. DNA of the CDR3: TGTGCCAGCTCACCTCGACCCGGACAGGCCACCTACGAGCAGTACTTC.

CDR3 nucleotides: TGCGCCAGCAGCTTGAGCAGGGACCAAGAGACCCAGTACTTC. Translation gives CASSLSRDQETQYF. The chain employs TRBV5-1 and TRBJ2-5; D is perhaps TRBD1 (5 bases). V lost 1 base and J lost 0, with 7 bases in between. The CDR3 is made up of 14 amino acids. Germline CDR1 and CDR2: SGHRS and YFSETQ. Full variable domain (outside the CDR3, taken from reference TRBV5-1 and TRBJ2-5): KAGVTQTPRYLIKTRGQQVTLSCSPISGHRSVSWYQQTPGQGLQFLFEYFSETQRNKGNFPGRFSGRQFSNSRSEMNVSTLELGDSALYLCASSLSRDQETQYFGPGTRLLVL.

The chain recombines TRBV10-1 with TRBJ1-3; D unresolved. V dropped 10 bases and J dropped 1 base, with 8 bases sitting between them. CDR1 and CDR2 from the germline V gene are WNHNN and SYGVQD (reference sequence). The CDR3 runs 12 residues. The CDR3 DNA sequence: TGCGCCAATGGGCAATCTGGAAACACCATATATTTT. Protein sequence: CANGQSGNTIYF.

This clone was seen only once. The chain has TRBV2 and TRBJ2-5; TRBD2 is a possible D gene (6 bases). The V end lost 4 bases, the J end lost 3 bases, and 9 bases lay between the germline ends. The germline V gene encodes CDR1 SNHLY and CDR2 FYNNEI. This CDR3 contains 13 residues. The CDR3 nucleotides are TGTGCCAGCAGTGTGGCGGGAAAAGAGACCCAGTACTTC. Translated: CASSVAGKETQYF.

V and J are TRBV6-1 and TRBJ2-1; TRBD2 matches at 10 bases. Trimming removed 6 bases from V and 4 bases from J; junction bases left unmatched: 6. The CDR3 has 15 amino acids. The germline CDR1 and CDR2 sequences are MNHNS and SASEGT. For the CDR3, the DNA is TGTGCCAGCAGAAGAACACTAGCGGGGTACAATGAGCAGTTCTTC. This encodes CASRRTLAGYNEQFF.

The rearrangement uses TRBV11-2 and TRBJ2-1; 12 bases align to TRBD2. Germline assignment: CDR1 SGHAT and CDR2 FQNNGV. The CDR3 spans 16 residues. After removal of 5 bases from V and 6 bases from J, the junction contained 8 bases not matched to a gene. CDR3 amino acids: CASSPRLAGDLNEQFF. The CDR3, as DNA: TGTGCCAGCAGCCCAAGACTAGCGGGGGACCTCAATGAGCAGTTCTTC.

This clone occurred a few times. The CDR3 sequence is CASSLWGDGVDTQYF. The CDR3 nucleotides read TGCGCCAGCAGCTTGTGGGGAGACGGGGTGGATACGCAGTATTTT. The chain joins TRBV5-1 to TRBJ2-3, with a tentative D call TRBD2 (5 bases). Trimming pared 1 base from V and 6 bases from J, leaving 15 bases between. This CDR3 comprises 15 residues. Per the germline V gene, CDR1 is SGHRS and CDR2 is YFSETQ.

The chain employs TRBV2 and TRBJ2-7; D may be TRBD2 (6 bases). Germline V CDR1 and CDR2: SNHLY, FYNNEI. Trimming left V 4 bases short and J 6 bases short, with 16 bases between. CDR3 length: 14 residues. The CDR3 DNA reads as TGTGCCAGCAGTGCCGGGAGCCCGGGTGGCGAGCAGTACTTC. It specifies CASSAGSPGGEQYF.

The chain joins TRBV4-2 to TRBJ1-3; D remains unclear. Trimming took 0 bases from V and 0 from J, leaving 9 bases between them. This CDR3 has 16 amino acids. Germline V lookup: CDR1 LGHNA, CDR2 YNFKEQ. The CDR3 region has the DNA TGTGCCAGCAGCCAAGATGTGGCAGGCTCTGGAAACACCATATATTTT. Its translation: CASSQDVAGSGNTIYF.

The chain has TRBV18 and TRBJ2-1, with D perhaps matching TRBD1 (6 bases). CDR1 KGHSH and CDR2 LQKENI come from the germline V gene. CDR3 length equals 14 residues. V was trimmed by 3 bases and J by 5 bases, leaving 11 bases between them. CDR3 nucleotide sequence: TGTGCCAGCTCACCTCTAGGGGGAAACAATGAGCAGTTCTTC. Translated, it gives CASSPLGGNNEQFF.

CDR3 sequence: CASSLQGVGGYTF. CDR3 bases: TGTGCCAGCAGCTTACAGGGAGTGGGGGGCTACACCTTC. The genes are TRBV7-2 and TRBJ1-2; possibly TRBD1 for D (5 bases). This CDR3 has 13 amino acids. Germline CDR1 reads SGHTA; CDR2 reads FQGNSA. V lost 2 bases to trimming and J lost 8 bases, with 12 bases between them. Complete variable domain (other parts from reference TRBV7-2 and TRBJ1-2): GAGVSQSPSNKVTEKGKDVELRCDPISGHTALYWYRQSLGQGLEFLIYFQGNSAPDKSGLPSDRFSAERTGGSVSTLTIQRTQQEDSAVYLCASSLQGVGGYTFGSGTRLTVV.

The genes are TRBV2 and TRBJ2-5; 7 bases map to TRBD1. The junction had 2 bases not matched to a gene; V was cut back by 5 bases and J by 2 bases. The length of the CDR3 is 13 residues. Germline V gives CDR1 SNHLY, CDR2 FYNNEI. The CDR3 DNA is TGTGCCAGCAGTCGGGACAGACAAGAGACCCAGTACTTC. Residues: CASSRDRQETQYF.

This clone is a singleton in its sample. This sequence joins TRBV6-5 and TRBJ2-5, with 7 positions matching TRBD2. The J segment lost 12 bases and the V segment lost 6 bases, leaving 7 bases of the junction unmatched. The CDR3 runs 11 residues. Germline lookup yields CDR1 MNHEY and CDR2 SVGAGI. CDR3 bases: TGTGCCAGCAGGGTGGTGGGGGGGGAGTACTTC. This encodes CASRVVGGEYF.

CDR3 sequence: CASSEETLGGRWDTQYF. In nucleotides, the CDR3 is TGTGCCAGCAGTGAAGAAACCCTAGGGGGGAGATGGGATACGCAGTATTTT. The chain couples TRBV2 to TRBJ2-3, with D possibly called TRBD1 or TRBD2 (6 bases each). The length of the CDR3 is 17 residues. Per germline, CDR1 SNHLY and CDR2 FYNNEI. The germline V and J ends were trimmed by 1 base and 6 bases, with 20 bases remaining between them.

This chain joins TRBV4-2 and TRBJ2-2; 7 nucleotides match TRBD1. Germline V gives CDR1 LGHNA, CDR2 YNFKEQ. There are 16 residues in the CDR3. V lost 5 bases, J lost 6 bases, and 12 bases stayed unmatched. The CDR3 spells CASSSRTPQGAGELFF. For the CDR3, the DNA is TGTGCCAGCAGCTCTCGGACGCCCCAGGGGGCCGGGGAGCTGTTTTTT.

The gene calls are TRBV15 and TRBJ2-7; TRBD2 aligns across 9 bases. Trimming removed 6 bases from V and 5 bases from J; junction bases left unmatched: 11. This CDR3 has 15 amino acids. CDR1 is LNHNV and CDR2 is YYDKDF in the germline V gene (reference sequence). CDR3 region: CATSPISGSLNEQYF. In DNA form, the CDR3 reads TGTGCCACCAGTCCGATTAGCGGGAGTCTCAACGAGCAGTACTTC.

The V call is TRBV4-1, the J call TRBJ2-2; TRBD2 aligns across 7 bases. The ends lost 6 bases at V and 2 bases at J; junction bases unmatched: 18. Germline V lookup: CDR1 MGHRA, CDR2 YSYEKL. The CDR3 has 19 amino acids. CDR3 loop: CASRGGEGTDPKNTGELFF. DNA for the CDR3: TGCGCCAGCAGGGGGGGGGAGGGAACCGACCCTAAAAACACCGGGGAGCTGTTTTTT.

The chain carries TRBV27 and TRBJ2-1; no firm D call. The length of the CDR3 is 10 residues. The V gene's germline CDR1 is MNHEY and CDR2 SMNVEV (reference sequence). Trimming took 8 bases from V and 4 from J, leaving 3 bases between them. Here the CDR3 DNA reads TGTGCCAGCGGTTACAATGAGCAGTTCTTC. Translating gives CASGYNEQFF.

J is TRBJ2-2 and V is TRBV7-2; 7 positions agree with TRBD2. This CDR3 is built from 14 residues. Germline V gene lookup returns CDR1 SGHTA and CDR2 FQGNSA. V lost 5 bases, J lost 3 bases, and 3 bases stayed unmatched. The CDR3 DNA is TGTGCCAGCAGCCGGACTAGAGACACCGGGGAGCTGTTTTTT. This translates into CASSRTRDTGELFF.

J is TRBJ1-1 and V is TRBV27; 12 bases agree with TRBD1. CDR3 length equals 17 residues. The junction had 9 bases not matched to a gene; V was cut back by 6 bases and J by 1 base. In germline, CDR1 is MNHEY, CDR2 SMNVEV (reference sequence). CDR3 bases: TGTGCCAGCAGAGATCCCGGGACAGGGGGCCCGAACACTGAAGCTTTCTTT. Amino acid sequence: CASRDPGTGGPNTEAFF.

The chain has TRBV19 and TRBJ2-6; tentatively, D is TRBD1 or TRBD2 (5 bases each). The CDR3 totals 16 residues. V shed 4 bases and J shed 0 bases, with 10 bases lying between them. Germline V lookup: CDR1 LNHDA, CDR2 SQIVND (reference sequence). This CDR3 reads CASSTGPSSGANVLTF. The CDR3 region has the DNA TGTGCCAGTAGTACGGGGCCCTCCTCTGGGGCCAACGTCCTGACTTTC.